The 10 T cell receptor beta chains presented below share a single source sample, sequenced in a study of blood T cell repertoires in COVID-19. Clones were sequenced by immunoSEQ multiplex PCR, and TCRdb holds only the in-frame ones, with some missing. The sample yields some 80,000 clones, approximately 80% seen once. The specimen was peripheral blood. Source of these receptors: a man older than 75 with acute or convalescent COVID-19.

This chain joins TRBV9 and TRBJ2-3, with 8 nucleotides matching TRBD2. In germline, CDR1 is SGDLS, CDR2 YYNGEE. The length of the CDR3 is 17 residues. V gave up 0 bases and J gave up 3 bases; unmatched junction bases: 9. CDR3 DNA sequence: TGTGCCAGCAGCGTAGCCCCGGGGGAGCGGGGGACAGATACGCAGTATTTT. Its protein is CASSVAPGERGTDTQYF.

V and J are TRBV6-4 and TRBJ2-3; 10 bases match TRBD2. V was pared by 6 bases and J by 4 bases, with 10 bases of the junction left unmatched. Germline lookup yields CDR1 MRHNA and CDR2 SNTAGT. CDR3 length equals 16 residues. The CDR3 sequence: CASSDWSGGAPDTQYF. CDR3 sequence (DNA): TGTGCCAGCAGCGATTGGAGCGGGGGGGCCCCAGATACGCAGTATTTT.

This sequence joins TRBV19 and TRBJ1-3; D unclear. The CDR3 loop spans 15 amino acids. Germline CDR1 LNHDA, CDR2 SQIVND (reference sequence). Trimming shortened V by 5 bases and J by 1 base, and 12 bases separated the two germline ends. The CDR3 bases are TGTGCCAGTAGTCCCTCTGGGGAGTCTGGAAACACCATATATTTT. Translating it yields CASSPSGESGNTIYF. Filled out from reference TRBV19 and TRBJ1-3, the complete variable domain reads DGGITQSPKYLFRKEGQNVTLSCEQNLNHDAMYWYRQDPGQGLRLIYYSQIVNDFQKGDIAEGYSVSREKKESFPLTVTSAQKNPTAFYLCASSPSGESGNTIYFGEGSWLTVV.

The rearrangement joins TRBV6-1 to TRBJ2-5; a weak D match, TRBD2 (5 bases). V lost 2 bases and J lost 5, with 12 bases in between. The length of the CDR3 is 14 residues. The germline V gene has CDR1 MNHNS and CDR2 SASEGT. CDR3 sequence (DNA): TGTGCCAGCAGTGAAACCCGACTAAGGGAGACCCAGTACTTC. Translated: CASSETRLRETQYF.

This clone has a single count. The V and J genes are TRBV18 and TRBJ1-2, with TRBD1 matching 10 bases. The CDR3 loop spans 17 amino acids. V was clipped by 6 bases and J by 3 bases; unmatched bases: 13. Germline V CDR1 and CDR2: KGHSH, LQKENI. CDR3 nucleotides: TGTGCCAGCTCGAGGGACAGGGGTTCCCTCGGCGACTATGGCTACACCTTC. Encoded protein: CASSRDRGSLGDYGYTF.

The genes are TRBV7-6 and TRBJ2-5, with TRBD1 as a possible D gene (6 bases). Trimming removed 3 bases at V and 0 bases at J, with 8 bases between. Germline CDR1 SGHVS, CDR2 FNYEAQ. The CDR3 totals 14 residues. The DNA of the CDR3 is TGTGCCAGCAGCTTGACAGGCAACCAAGAGACCCAGTACTTC. Amino acid sequence: CASSLTGNQETQYF.

The CDR3, as DNA: TGCAGCGTTGAAAGACAGGGTGACTATGGCTACACCTTC. This translates into CSVERQGDYGYTF. The chain has TRBV29-1 and TRBJ1-2; 7 bases are a match to TRBD1. Germline CDR1 is SQVTM and CDR2 is ANQGSEA. The CDR3 has 13 residues. V gave up 2 bases and J gave up 3 bases; unmatched junction bases: 3.

V gene TRBV5-6 combines with J gene TRBJ2-5; 9 bases align to TRBD2. This CDR3 is built from 16 residues. Germline assignment: CDR1 SGHDT and CDR2 YYEEEE. With V trimmed by 0 bases and J by 1 base, 4 bases remained unmatched. CDR3 nucleotide sequence: TGTGCCAGCAGCTTGGTTTCTAGCGGGGTCCAAGAGACCCAGTACTTC. Translation: CASSLVSSGVQETQYF.

This chain joins TRBV5-1 and TRBJ2-5; 13 bases map to TRBD2. The ends lost 0 bases at V and 2 bases at J; junction bases unmatched: 4. The V gene's germline CDR1 is SGHRS and CDR2 YFSETQ. The CDR3 covers 17 residues. CDR3 protein: CASSLGPTSGGQETQYF. The CDR3 bases are TGCGCCAGCAGCTTGGGCCCGACTAGCGGGGGGCAAGAGACCCAGTACTTC.

DNA for the CDR3: TGTGCCAGCAGCTTAGGAGGGGTGGGTACCAATGAGCAGTTCTTC. This codes for CASSLGGVGTNEQFF. The rearrangement joins TRBV13 to TRBJ2-1, with a tentative D call TRBD1 (5 bases). The V and J ends lost 0 bases and 6 bases respectively, with 12 bases between them. CDR3 length: 15 amino acids. The germline gives CDR1 PRHDT, CDR2 FYEKMQ (reference sequence).